The entry below describes one T cell receptor beta chain. Its antigen is undetermined. The data derive from a study of shared clonotypes between healthy human individuals. The DNA input per sorted-subset replicate PCR was 200 ng, corresponding to 30,000 or so T cell genomes. In the original analysis: Filtering differed, since immunoSEQ gave only junction sequences and no quality scores. Produced via immunoSEQ multiplex PCR; TCRdb's table is partial and in-frame only. From that table come the V and J calls and clone size; the DNA was used to work out D and trimming. The sample shows about 1.1 million clones, about 80% of them seen only once. Every donor was a Caucasian adult from Nashville, Tennessee. Study-wide points: The generation probabilities recorded for non-shared clonotypes fell below those of clonotypes shared by all four donors.

The TCR originated in a man between 18 and 29 years old in good health. Some clones in this sample may be carry-over from other donors' samples. Sequenced sample: memory CD4+ T cells from PBMCs. Subset: CD45RA-negative fraction.

The chain's CDR3 is CASSTTFSGNEKLFF. CDR3 DNA sequence: TGCGCCAGCAGCACGACCTTCTCGGGGAATGAAAAACTGTTTTTT. The V and J genes are TRBV5-1 and TRBJ1-4, with no clear D. There are 15 residues in the CDR3. The V end lost 4 bases, the J end lost 5 bases, and 15 bases lay between the germline ends. Looked up from germline, CDR1 is SGHRS and CDR2 is YFSETQ. Together with reference TRBV5-1 and TRBJ1-4, the CDR3 gives the full variable domain: KAGVTQTPRYLIKTRGQQVTLSCSPISGHRSVSWYQQTPGQGLQFLFEYFSETQRNKGNFPGRFSGRQFSNSRSEMNVSTLELGDSALYLCASSTTFSGNEKLFFGSGTQLSVL.